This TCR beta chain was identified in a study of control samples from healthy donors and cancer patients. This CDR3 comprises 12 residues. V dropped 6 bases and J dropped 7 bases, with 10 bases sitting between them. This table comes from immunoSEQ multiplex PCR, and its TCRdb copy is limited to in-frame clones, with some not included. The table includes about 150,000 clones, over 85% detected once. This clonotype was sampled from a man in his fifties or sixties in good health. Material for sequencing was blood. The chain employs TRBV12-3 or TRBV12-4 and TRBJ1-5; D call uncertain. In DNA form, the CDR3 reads TGTGCCAGCAGGCGCGAGCTGCAGCCCCAGCATTTT. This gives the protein CASRRELQPQHF.